These 3 T cell receptor beta chains originate from one sample sequenced in a study of OX40 agonist ivuxolimab in advanced cancers. Profiled with immunoSEQ multiplex PCR; TCRdb holds only in-frame clones, not every one. Among around 53,000 clones listed, 84% were seen once. Sequencing used CD4+ or CD8+ T cells sorted from blood, obtained in a trial of the OX40 agonist ivuxolimab. These receptors all stem from an adult with an advanced solid tumor such as melanoma, head and neck, liver or kidney cancer.

V and J are TRBV19 and TRBJ1-2; D is possibly TRBD1 (6 bases). Germline CDR1 is LNHDA and CDR2 is SQIVND (reference sequence). V was clipped by 10 bases and J by 8 bases, with 20 bases between them. The CDR3 is made up of 13 amino acids. The DNA for the CDR3 is TGTGCCACCGGAGAGACAGGCCAGAGGGGCTACACCTTC. Its translation: CATGETGQRGYTF.

In DNA, the CDR3 is TGTGCCAGCAGTGAAGGTAGCGGGAGGACTAGCACAGATACGCAGTATTTT. It encodes CASSEGSGRTSTDTQYF. This chain links TRBV6-1 with TRBJ2-3; 10 nucleotides agree with TRBD2. Looked up from germline, CDR1 is MNHNS and CDR2 is SASEGT. V was pared by 1 base and J by 0 bases, with 4 bases of the junction left unmatched. CDR3 length equals 17 residues.

The genes are TRBV5-6 and TRBJ2-5, with 7 bases that match TRBD1. CDR1 is SGHDT and CDR2 is YYEEEE in the germline V gene. The CDR3 runs 13 residues. The junction had 3 bases not matched to a gene; V was cut back by 4 bases and J by 3 bases. The DNA for the CDR3 is TGTGCCAGCAGCGGGACAGACAAAGAGACCCAGTACTTC. Its translation: CASSGTDKETQYF.